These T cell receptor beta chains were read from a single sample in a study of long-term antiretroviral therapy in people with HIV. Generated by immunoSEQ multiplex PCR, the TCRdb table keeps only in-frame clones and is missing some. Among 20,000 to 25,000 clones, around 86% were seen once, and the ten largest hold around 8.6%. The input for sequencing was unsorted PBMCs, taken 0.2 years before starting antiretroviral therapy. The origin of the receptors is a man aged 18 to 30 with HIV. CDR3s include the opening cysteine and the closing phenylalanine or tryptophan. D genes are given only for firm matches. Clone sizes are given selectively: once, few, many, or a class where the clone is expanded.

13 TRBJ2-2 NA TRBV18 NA CASSSTGSSELFF TGTGCCAGCTCATCGACCGGGAGTTCGGAGCTGTTTTTT
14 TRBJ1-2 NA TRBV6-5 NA CASTRRGIGYGYTF TGTGCCAGCACTCGGAGGGGAATAGGGTACGGCTACACCTTC
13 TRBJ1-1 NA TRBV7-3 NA CASSLTGATEAFF TGTGCCAGCAGCTTAACCGGGGCAACTGAAGCTTTCTTT
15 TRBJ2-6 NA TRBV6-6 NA CASSYSGEGANVLTF TGTGCCAGCAGTTACTCAGGGGAGGGGGCCAACGTCCTGACTTTC
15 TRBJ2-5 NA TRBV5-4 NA CASSHEVAVQETQYF TGTGCCAGCAGCCACGAGGTAGCAGTTCAAGAGACCCAGTACTTC
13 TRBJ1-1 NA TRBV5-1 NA CASSLDRQGEAFF TGCGCCAGCAGCTTGGATCGGCAGGGGGAAGCTTTCTTT
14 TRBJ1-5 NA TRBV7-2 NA CASSLAGGGQPQHF TGTGCCAGCAGCTTAGCAGGGGGAGGCCAGCCCCAGCATTTT
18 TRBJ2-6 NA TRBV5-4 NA CASSFGRRGISGANVLTF TGTGCCAGCAGCTTCGGTCGACGGGGGATCTCTGGGGCCAACGTCCTGACTTTC
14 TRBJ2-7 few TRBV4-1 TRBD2 CASSIREDSYEQYF TGCGCCAGCAGCATCCGGGAGGACTCCTACGAGCAGTACTTC
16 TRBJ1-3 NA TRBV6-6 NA CASSYVRPDSGNTIYF TGTGCCAGCAGTTACGTACGGCCTGACTCTGGAAACACCATATATTTT
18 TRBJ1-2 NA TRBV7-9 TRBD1 CASSLRGTAITTNYGYTF TGTGCCAGCAGCTTGAGGGGGACAGCGATTACGACTAACTATGGCTACACCTTC
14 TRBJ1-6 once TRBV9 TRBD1 CASSVSDRGTPLHF TGTGCCAGCAGCGTCTCGGACAGGGGGACACCCCTCCACTTT
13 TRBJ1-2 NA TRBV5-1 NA CASTIGGRGGYTF TGCGCCAGCACAATCGGGGGCCGTGGAGGCTACACCTTC
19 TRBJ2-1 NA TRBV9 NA CASSEPALPEKVPDNEQFF TGTGCCAGCAGCGAACCAGCCTTGCCGGAGAAGGTACCGGACAATGAGCAGTTCTTC
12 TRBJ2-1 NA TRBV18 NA CASSPLTHEQFF TGTGCCAGCTCACCATTGACGCATGAGCAGTTCTTC
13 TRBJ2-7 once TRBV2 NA CASISSGIYEQYF TGTGCCAGCATATCGAGCGGAATATACGAGCAGTACTTC
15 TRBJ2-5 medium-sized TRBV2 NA CASSEGGGAGETQYF TGTGCCAGCAGTGAAGGAGGGGGTGCCGGAGAGACCCAGTACTTC
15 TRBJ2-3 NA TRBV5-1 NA CASSLDGRGVDTQYF TGCGCCAGCAGCTTGGATGGTAGGGGAGTCGATACGCAGTATTTT
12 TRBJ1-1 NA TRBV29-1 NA CSAYRAETEAFF TGCAGCGCCTACAGGGCTGAAACTGAAGCTTTCTTT
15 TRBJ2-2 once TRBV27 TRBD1 CASSLDQQGAGELFF TGTGCCAGCAGTCTCGACCAGCAGGGGGCCGGGGAGCTGTTTTTT
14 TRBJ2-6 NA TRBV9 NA CATGGGSGANVLTF TGTGCCACCGGGGGCGGTTCTGGGGCCAACGTCCTGACTTTC
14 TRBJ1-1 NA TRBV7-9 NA CASVGGAQNTEAFF TGTGCCAGCGTGGGGGGGGCCCAGAACACTGAAGCTTTCTTT
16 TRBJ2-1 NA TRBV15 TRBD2 CATSPVSGLTYNEQFF TGTGCCACCAGCCCAGTATCGGGACTAACATACAATGAGCAGTTCTTC
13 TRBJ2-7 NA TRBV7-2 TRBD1 CASSRDSSYEQYF TGTGCCAGCAGCCGGGACAGTTCCTACGAGCAGTACTTC
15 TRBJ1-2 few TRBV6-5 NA CASSYRGTSTYGYTF TGTGCCAGCAGTTATAGGGGGACGTCAACCTATGGCTACACCTTC
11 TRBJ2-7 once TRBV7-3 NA CASSGSYEQYF TGTGCCAGCTCAGGATCCTACGAGCAGTACTTC
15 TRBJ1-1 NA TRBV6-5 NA CASSYSPGAGTEAFF TGTGCCAGCAGTTACTCGCCGGGCGCAGGGACTGAAGCTTTCTTT
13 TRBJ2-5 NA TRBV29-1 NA CSVARSSSEAQYF TGCAGCGTTGCAAGGTCTTCTTCGGAAGCCCAGTACTTC
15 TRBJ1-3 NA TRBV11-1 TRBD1 CASSQTGAPGNTIYF TGTGCCAGCAGCCAGACAGGGGCACCTGGAAACACCATATATTTT
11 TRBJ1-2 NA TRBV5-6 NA CASSLHYGYTF TGTGCCAGCAGCCTCCACTATGGCTACACCTTC
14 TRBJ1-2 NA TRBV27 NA CASGRRGRGDGYTF TGTGCCAGCGGAAGGAGGGGGAGAGGGGATGGCTACACCTTC
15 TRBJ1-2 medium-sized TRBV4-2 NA CASSQDGAGGGGYTF TGTGCCAGCAGCCAAGATGGGGCGGGGGGAGGTGGCTACACCTTC
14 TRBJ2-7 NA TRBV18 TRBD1 CASSPQGQGGEQYF TGTGCCAGCTCACCACAGGGACAGGGTGGCGAGCAGTACTTC
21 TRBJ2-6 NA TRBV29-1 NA CSVEDPILVTGKISGANVLTF TGCAGCGTTGAAGATCCCATCTTGGTCACAGGGAAGATCTCTGGGGCCAACGTCCTGACTTTC
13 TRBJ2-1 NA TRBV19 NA CASSTPSLDEQFF TGTGCCAGTAGTACCCCTTCTCTCGATGAGCAGTTCTTC
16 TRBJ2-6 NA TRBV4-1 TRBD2 CASSPGEGTGANVLTF TGCGCCAGCAGCCCGGGGGAGGGGACTGGGGCCAACGTCCTGACTTTC
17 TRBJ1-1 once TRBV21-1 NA CASSKPNRWSGNTEAFF TGTGCCAGCAGCAAACCCAACCGGTGGTCTGGGAACACTGAAGCTTTCTTT
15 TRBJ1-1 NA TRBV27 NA CASSILGKASTEAFF NA
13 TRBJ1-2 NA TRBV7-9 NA CASSHAGGVGYTF TGTGCCAGCAGCCACGCGGGGGGCGTCGGCTACACCTTC
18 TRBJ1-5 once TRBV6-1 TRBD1 CASSVNQGAQTSGQPQHF TGTGCCAGCAGTGTCAATCAGGGGGCGCAGACCTCGGGTCAGCCCCAGCATTTT
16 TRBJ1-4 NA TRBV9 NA CASSVGDGPGGEKLFF TGTGCCAGCAGCGTGGGGGATGGTCCAGGAGGAGAAAAACTGTTTTTT
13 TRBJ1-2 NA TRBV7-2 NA CASSLSGDYGYTF TGTGCCAGCAGCTTATCCGGAGACTATGGCTACACCTTC
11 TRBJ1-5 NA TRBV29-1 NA CSVVEGGSQHF TGCAGCGTTGTTGAGGGGGGGTCCCAGCATTTT
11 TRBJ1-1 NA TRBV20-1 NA CSATRATEAFF TGCAGTGCTACCAGGGCAACTGAAGCTTTCTTT
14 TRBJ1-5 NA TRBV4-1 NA CASSQVTGLSPQHF TGCGCCAGCAGCCAAGTGACGGGGCTTTCCCCCCAGCATTTT
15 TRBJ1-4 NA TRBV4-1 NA CASSPLRGNNEKLFF TGCGCCAGCAGCCCCCTCCGGGGAAATAATGAAAAACTGTTTTTT
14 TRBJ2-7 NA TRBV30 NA CAWSVDAGSYEQYF TGTGCCTGGAGTGTGGATGCAGGCTCCTACGAGCAGTACTTC
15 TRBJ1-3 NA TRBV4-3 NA CASSQDYNLGNTIYF TGCGCCAGCAGCCAAGATTACAACCTCGGAAACACCATATATTTT
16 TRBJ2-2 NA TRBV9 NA CASSPLGGVVGGELFF TGTGCCAGCAGCCCATTGGGGGGCGTGGTCGGCGGGGAGCTGTTTTTT
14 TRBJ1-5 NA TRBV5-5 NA CASSWGQVGQPQHF TGTGCCAGCAGCTGGGGGCAGGTGGGTCAGCCCCAGCATTTT
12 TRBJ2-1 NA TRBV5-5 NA CASSPPSNEQFF TGTGCCAGCAGCCCACCTAGCAATGAGCAGTTCTTC
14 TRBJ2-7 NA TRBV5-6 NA CASSVHGSWREQYF TGTGCCAGCAGCGTGCACGGGTCGTGGAGGGAGCAGTACTTC
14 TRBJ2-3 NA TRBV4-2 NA CASSQEKGTDTQYF TGTGCCAGCAGCCAAGAGAAGGGCACAGATACGCAGTATTTT
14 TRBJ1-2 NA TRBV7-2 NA CASSLSLTGQDYTF TGTGCCAGCAGCTTAAGTCTTACGGGCCAGGACTACACCTTC
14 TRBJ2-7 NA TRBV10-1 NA CASSNLVPPYEQYF TGCGCCAGCAGTAATTTGGTTCCCCCCTACGAGCAGTACTTC